This TCR beta chain was found in a study of T cell repertoires in ileal Crohn's disease (dated by TCRdb to about 2019). Background on the whole study: The median duration of disease was about 7.3 years, and at the time of surgery around 40% of patients were active smokers. Surgery was performed for a complication in all patients, with stricturing disease in roughly 60% and penetrating disease in approximately 40%. About half of the patients received postoperative therapy: some 12 received thiopurines and 18 received anti-TNF agents. M6 samples consisted of neoterminal ileum biopsies collected during postoperative colonoscopy. The TCR repertoire was analysed in approximately 60 patients with Crohn's disease drawn from a prospective multicentre cohort. The study ran alongside a multicentre cohort designed to identify predictors of early endoscopic recurrence after ileocolonic resection. Endoscopic postoperative recurrence was defined by a Rutgeerts score above i0. A total of around 150 mucosal samples from around 60 patients were sequenced, with samples obtained at several locations on the surgical specimen and at postoperative endoscopy. The research as a whole found: Compared with CD4 T cells, sorted CD8 T cells held more high-frequency clones, which suggests that the mucosal expansions were mostly CD8. A significantly higher proportion of clonal expansions was observed in active smokers at surgery than in non-smokers (approximately 26% vs 17%, p=0.02). Only a subgroup of patients, of unstated size, had their mucosal CD4 and CD8 T cells sorted and sequenced. Endoscopic recurrence was linked to a higher percentage of high-frequency clones at surgery, and recurrence occurred in every patient whose clonality exceeded 26.8% (18/57). Within the first year after surgery, the timing of postoperative endoscopy varied, and the median delay was roughly 6.9 months.

From cysteine to valine, the CDR3 is 15 amino acids long. The only DNA kept is the CDR3, 45 bases in frame from the first base. The junction shows trimming of 5 bases on V and 6 bases on J, plus 20 bases between the germline ends. Sequences SEHNR (CDR1) and FQNEAQ (CDR2) are obtained from the germline V gene (reference sequence). Notes on this clone: The antigen this receptor binds is unknown. The sample holds no much larger clone one base away, and base qualities are not on file.

The sample's time point, from its label and the paper: neoterminal ileum biopsy at postoperative endoscopy, about 6 months after surgery. Eligible patients were adults with ileal or ileocolonic Crohn's disease who had an indication for ileocolonic resection. Before DNA extraction, whole ileal mucosal biopsies were kept frozen at -80 degrees C. Genomic DNA was extracted from frozen whole biopsies with a TRizol-based method and quantified on a NanoDrop 2000 spectrophotometer. Approximately 550 nanograms of biopsy DNA per sample were submitted for commercial TCRB immunosequencing. A two-step, amplification bias-controlled multiplex PCR was used by Adaptive Biotechnology to amplify CDR3 regions from genomic DNA. Primers covering every V and J gene segment were used in the first PCR, while barcodes and Illumina adapters were added in the second PCR. CDR3 libraries were sequenced on an Illumina instrument. Processing in the source paper ran as follows. Vendor-provided pipelines were combined with custom analysis of raw data in R/Bioconductor under R version 3.3.0. Clonality, ranging from 0 to 1, was calculated as the inverse of the normalised Shannon entropy of all productive clones. High-frequency clones were defined as the repertoire share of the top 100 clones, retaining only clones passing a 95% confidence test. Repertoire diversity was measured with the Simpson index, and overlap between samples was measured with the Morisita-Horn index. Entries here come from immuneACCESS through TCRdb and include only in-frame sequences with V and J called. Some clones fail to appear in such tables; in the studies checked, an unresolved V gene covers under half of the shortfall, and the cause of the remainder is unknown. V, J and clone size are taken as reported in that table, and D and trimming were inferred from the DNA itself. The sample table records about 62,000 clones; about 89% of these occur just once. The top ten constitute around 2.1% of the sample.

The chain couples TRBV7-9 to TRBJ2-7, and TRBD2 may be the D gene, going by 5 matching bases. This sequence originates from an adult with Crohn's disease. Source material: ileal tissue. The CDR3: CASSGGYGERVEQYV. In nucleotides, the sequence is TGTGCCAGCAGCGGAGGTTATGGGGAGAGGGTCGAGCAGTACGTC.